This entry is about one T cell receptor (beta chain). TCRdb keeps only in-frame clones here, not all; method: immunoSEQ multiplex PCR. The sample has 60,000 to 85,000 clones; about nine tenths are singletons. The data originate from a study of T cell changes during pregnancy in multiple sclerosis. Germline values: CDR1 LGHNA, CDR2 YNFKEQ. The CDR3 totals 16 residues. V was trimmed by 1 base and J by 7 bases, leaving 14 bases between them. The receptor was isolated from a female donor in good health, enrolled as a control in a pregnancy study. Source: peripheral blood, taken after pregnancy. The V call is TRBV4-2, the J call TRBJ1-6, with D perhaps matching TRBD1 (5 bases). The CDR3 protein is CASSQVLGEPNSPLHF. The CDR3 nucleotides read TGTGCCAGCAGCCAAGTATTAGGGGAACCCAATTCACCCCTCCACTTT.